Listed below are T cell receptor beta chains from one sample, sequenced in a study of graft-versus-host responses after intestinal transplantation. Method: immunoSEQ multiplex PCR; TCRdb's copy keeps in-frame clones and lacks some. Of roughly 100,000 clones in the sample, more than 85% were seen once. The antigens for these receptors are not known. Source: unstimulated CD4+ T cells sorted from spleen or lymph node cells, taken before intestinal transplant. These receptors were obtained from a human donor who received an intestinal transplant. Both conserved end residues are part of each CDR3. Fields, in order: J gene, CDR3 length, D gene, V gene, clone size, CDR3 protein, CDR3 DNA. The D gene is left open where the match is weak. Size is omitted from some rows. Given values are once, few, many or a class for expanded clones.

>TRBJ2-3|13|.|TRBV7-2|.
CASSLTPRDTQYF
TGTGCCAGCAGCTTGACGCCCCGAGATACGCAGTATTTT
>TRBJ2-7|14|TRBD1|TRBV19|.
CASSPGQGRWEQYF
TGTGCCAGTAGTCCCGGACAGGGAAGATGGGAGCAGTACTTC
>TRBJ1-6|13|.|TRBV6-5|.
CASSEEDGSPLHF
TGTGCCAGCAGTGAAGAGGACGGCTCACCCCTCCACTTT
>TRBJ1-4|12|.|TRBV6-5|.
CASSELGEKLFF
TGTGCCAGCAGTGAACTCGGAGAAAAACTGTTTTTT
>TRBJ1-1|15|.|TRBV5-1|.
CASSLDQRQNTEAFF
TGCGCCAGCAGCTTGGACCAAAGACAGAACACTGAAGCTTTCTTT
>TRBJ2-5|15|TRBD1|TRBV5-1|.
CASSLGGTGYETQYF
TGCGCCAGCAGCTTGGGGGGGACAGGGTACGAGACCCAGTACTTC
>TRBJ1-1|13|.|TRBV2|.
CASSEGRTTEAFF
TGTGCCAGCAGTGAAGGGAGGACCACTGAAGCTTTCTTT
>TRBJ1-5|14|.|TRBV2|.
CASSGWGDNQPQHF
TGTGCCAGCAGTGGGTGGGGGGACAATCAGCCCCAGCATTTT
>TRBJ1-5|13|.|TRBV29-1|.
CSVRAGAFQPQHF
TGCAGCGTGAGGGCCGGGGCCTTTCAGCCCCAGCATTTT
>TRBJ1-2|15|.|TRBV5-6|.
CASSLDPTAGYGYTF
TGTGCCAGCAGCTTGGACCCGACCGCGGGGTATGGCTACACCTTC
>TRBJ1-2|17|.|TRBV4-1|.
CASSHSPKRGAGYGYTF
TGCGCCAGCAGCCACTCCCCCAAACGGGGGGCGGGCTATGGCTACACCTTC
>TRBJ2-7|12|TRBD2|TRBV10-3|.
CAISGTRSEQYF
TGTGCCATCAGCGGGACTAGATCCGAGCAGTACTTC
>TRBJ1-2|14|TRBD1|TRBV6-1|.
CASSPQQGSYGYTF
TGTGCCAGCAGTCCACAACAGGGGTCCTATGGCTACACCTTC
>TRBJ2-5|13|.|TRBV6-5|once
CASRDWRLETQYF
TGTGCCAGCAGGGACTGGCGGTTGGAGACCCAGTACTTC
>TRBJ2-1|11|.|TRBV5-3|.
CARKEGYEQFF
TGTGCCAGAAAGGAGGGCTATGAGCAGTTCTTC
>TRBJ1-2|13|.|TRBV25-1|.
CASRGDKYYGYTF
TGTGCCAGCAGAGGGGACAAATACTATGGCTACACCTTC
>TRBJ1-1|14|.|TRBV5-1|.
CASSLVSMNTEAFF
TGCGCCAGCAGCTTGGTCAGTATGAACACTGAAGCTTTCTTT
>TRBJ2-1|18|TRBD2|TRBV4-1|.
CASSQDSGGTSGHNEQFF
TGCGCCAGCAGCCAAGATAGTGGAGGGACTAGCGGTCACAATGAGCAGTTCTTC
>TRBJ2-3|15|.|TRBV9|.
CASSVGRRYTDTQYF
TGTGCCAGCAGCGTAGGTAGGCGCTACACAGATACGCAGTATTTT
>TRBJ2-7|13|.|TRBV5-1|.
CASSFGVGYEQYF
TGCGCCAGCAGCTTTGGGGTGGGATACGAGCAGTACTTC
>TRBJ2-3|15|.|TRBV10-1|.
CASSPLRTSSDTQYF
TGCGCCAGCAGCCCCTTGAGGACCAGTTCAGATACGCAGTATTTT
>TRBJ2-3|15|.|TRBV9|once
CASSFSPKGTDTQYF
TGTGCCAGCAGCTTCTCTCCGAAGGGCACAGATACGCAGTATTTT
>TRBJ1-4|14|.|TRBV28|.
CASSLGGLGEKLFF
TGTGCCAGCAGTTTAGGGGGTTTAGGCGAAAAACTGTTTTTT
>TRBJ1-4|14|TRBD1|TRBV5-1|once
CASRDRATNEKLFF
TGCGCCAGCAGGGACAGGGCAACTAATGAAAAACTGTTTTTT
>TRBJ1-4|12|.|TRBV6-1|few
CASSRDNEKLFF
TGTGCCAGCAGCCGGGACAATGAAAAACTGTTTTTT
>TRBJ1-2|15|TRBD1|TRBV18|.
CASSPMGQGDYGYTF
TGTGCCAGCTCACCAATGGGACAGGGGGACTATGGCTACACCTTC
>TRBJ2-2|14|.|TRBV28|.
CASSLTRGTGELFF
TGTGCCAGCAGTTTAACGAGGGGCACCGGGGAGCTGTTTTTT
>TRBJ1-3|13|.|TRBV5-6|.
CASSLVDRNTIYF
TGTGCCAGCAGCTTGGTCGATAGAAACACCATATATTTT
>TRBJ2-1|16|.|TRBV5-4|once
CASSSPSKSARNEQFF
TGTGCCAGCAGTTCTCCTAGCAAGTCGGCCCGCAATGAGCAGTTCTTC
>TRBJ2-5|15|.|TRBV5-1|once
CASSLSARDHETQYF
TGCGCCAGCAGCTTGTCTGCAAGAGATCATGAGACCCAGTACTTC
>TRBJ2-7|15|TRBD2|TRBV2|.
CASSGSGRNSYEQYF
TGTGCCAGCAGCGGTAGCGGGAGGAACTCCTACGAGCAGTACTTC
>TRBJ2-5|18|.|TRBV7-6|.
CASSLEAGGGRRQETQYF
TGTGCCAGCAGCTTAGAGGCTGGAGGGGGACGGCGCCAAGAGACCCAGTACTTC
>TRBJ2-3|14|.|TRBV27|.
CASSLSLAQDTQYF
TGTGCCAGCAGTTTGAGCCTAGCGCAAGATACGCAGTATTTT
>TRBJ1-2|13|.|TRBV6-6|.
CASSYLGGYGYTF
TGTGCCAGCAGTTACTTGGGAGGGTACGGCTACACCTTC
>TRBJ2-7|12|.|TRBV5-1|.
CASSLGYYEQYF
TGCGCCAGCAGCTTGGGCTACTACGAGCAGTACTTC
>TRBJ1-6|15|TRBD1|TRBV5-6|once
CASSTGQGGNSPLHF
TGTGCCAGCAGCACCGGACAGGGGGGTAATTCACCCCTCCACTTT
>TRBJ1-2|13|TRBD1|TRBV7-9|.
CASSPRTGYGYTF
TGTGCCAGCAGCCCGCGGACAGGGTATGGCTACACCTTC